The sequence of this TCR beta chain was determined in a study of CXCR3-negative and CXCR3-positive naive CD8 T cells (dated by TCRdb to between 2019 and 2020). Broadly, across the study: In total, around 140 million TRB reads were obtained, corresponding to roughly 1.5 +/- 0.3 million reads per library. Data from around ten donors, pooled across two independent experiments, went into the diversity and physicochemical repertoire analyses. TRBV-TRBJ cluster analysis included naive subsets from about 5 donors and memory cells from 3 donors.

Paper-wide results and their limitations: Both naive subsets had comparably high repertoire diversity, while memory CD8+ T cells had much lower repertoire diversity. Freshly isolated PBMCs were used for most assays because CXCR3 expression partially decreased after cryopreservation. Surface CD5, linked to self-reactivity in mice, was comparable between naive subsets; TCR interaction strength was therefore also inferred from TRB CDR3 physicochemical properties. TRBV-TRBJ usage was similar between naive CXCR3-negative and CXCR3-positive cells from the same donor, while memory cells showed distinct patterns.

For each CD8+ T cell subset, flow sorting was done in triplicate, and under 350,000 cells per subset went directly into RLT lysis buffer. Using standard density gradient centrifugation, peripheral blood mononuclear cells were isolated from buffy coats. Total RNA was extracted from sorted cells with an RNeasy Mini Kit. The CDR3 sequence holds 15 residues, the cysteine and phenylalanine included. The entry carries no DNA sequence. Remarks on this clonotype: What this receptor recognizes is not known.

TCRdb lists the instrument as NextSeq 550. The Human TCR Profiling Kit (MiLaboratory) was used to prepare UMI-labeled 5' RACE TRB cDNA libraries. cDNA synthesis used the entire amount of extracted RNA, and PCR amplification then used the entire amount of cDNA produced. Libraries were prepared in parallel using an identical number of PCR cycles. The study's processing was this. MIGEC and MiXCR extracted about 53,000 +/- 10,000 unique UMI-labeled TRB cDNA molecules per library, requiring at least two reads per UMI. On average, each library contained approximately 40,000 +/- 10,000 functional in-frame TRB CDR3 nucleotide clonotypes without stop codons. After downsampling to 5000 UMI-labeled TRB molecules per sample, diversity metrics such as normalized Shannon-Wiener and Chao1 were calculated in VDJtools. VDJtools computed clonotype-size-weighted physicochemical properties of the central five CDR3 residues: interaction energy, strength, volume and Kidera factor 4. The reads underwent TCRdb reprocessing, giving one record for each CDR3 protein sequence and no DNA. TCRdb's processing, not the authors', yielded these V and J calls. This sample's table carries about 39,000 distinct CDR3 sequences. The top ten constitute 6.5% to 8.5% of the sample.

The chain is made from TRBV12-3 or TRBV12-4 and TRBJ1-3; no DNA is available, so the TRBD1 call from TCRdb remains unchecked. Specimen: memory CD8+ T cells from blood. The sample's cell subset or site label is to be understood as: conventional CD8+ memory T cells (TMEM), sorted as controls. The clonotype comes from a human donor in good health. Some clones in this sample may be carry-over from other donors' samples. The CDR3 in this case is CASSFGRGSGNTIYF.